The entry below describes one TCR beta chain. Its specificity is not known. The healthy adult donors were HIV-negative and reported no recent acute infections or vaccinations. Researchers partitioned CD4+ cells into CD45RA+ naive and CD45RA-negative memory subsets. The CDR3 runs 13 residues. Trimming cost V 4 bases and J 8 bases, with 12 bases left between them. Germline V gene lookup returns CDR1 SGHKS and CDR2 YYEKEE (reference sequence). The data belong to a study of shared clonotypes between healthy human individuals. Original analysis: ImmunoSEQ yielded junction-only sequences lacking quality scores, so filtering differed. The protocol was immunoSEQ multiplex PCR, while the TCRdb copy is restricted to in-frame clones and leaves out a portion. The V and J calls and clone size were taken over from that table, and D and trimming were inferred from the DNA. The sample lists about 2.4 million clones, around nine tenths occurring once.

Study-wide results and limits: Across a few donors, naive CD4 shared around 5.1%, naive CD8 more than 3%, memory CD4 more than 2%, memory CD8 under 0.5%.

The TCR comes from a man younger than 30 in good health. V is TRBV5-5 and J is TRBJ1-4, with D possibly TRBD1 on 5 matching bases. Sequenced: naive CD4+ T cells sorted from blood. Subset indicated: CD45RA+ positively selected. The chain's CDR3 is CASSPAHREKLFF. The CDR3 DNA follows: TGTGCCAGCAGCCCCGCCCACAGGGAAAAACTGTTTTTT.